The 29 T cell receptor beta chains in this list originate from one sample, sequenced in a study of T cells in Graves' hyperthyroidism and ophthalmopathy (dated by TCRdb to 2018 to 2020). The library relied on multiplex PCR. Sequencing relied on an Illumina HiSeq 2000. Amplification of TCR beta CDR3 regions was carried out from RNA transcripts. The TCR CDR3 was subjected to a first round of RT-PCR using the HTBI primer set and the Qiagen OneStep RT-PCR kit. Using fastp at Q25 and MiXCR, TCRdb reprocessed the public reads and kept productive beta chains. All rows with the same CDR3 protein become a single entry with the most common DNA and genes. Recorded for this sample are hundreds of thousands of distinct CDR3 sequences; 19% of them occurred a single time. The ten most abundant clones make up about 4% of the sample. Sequencing used blood. These receptors came from a woman between 18 and 30 years old with Graves' hyperthyroidism.

This clonotype was detected many times. J is TRBJ1-3 and V is TRBV19, with D possibly TRBD1 on 5 matching bases. CDR3 length: 20 amino acids. With 6 bases removed from V and 2 bases from J, the gap between germline ends came to 29 bases. Germline CDR1 and CDR2: LNHDA and SQIVND (reference sequence). Here the CDR3 reads CASRISYGTPAVLTGNTIYF. The CDR3 nucleotides read TGTGCCAGTAGGATCAGTTATGGGACTCCGGCGGTCCTGACTGGAAACACCATATATTTT.

This clonotype occurred many times. This chain uses TRBV2 with TRBJ1-1; possibly TRBD1 for D (5 bases). The CDR3 runs 15 residues. Germline values: CDR1 SNHLY, CDR2 FYNNEI. Deletions cut 6 bases from V and 4 bases from J, with 18 bases between. This chain's CDR3 is CASRGSNRGGTEAFF. Here the CDR3 DNA reads TGTGCCAGCAGGGGCTCGAATAGGGGAGGCACTGAAGCTTTCTTT.

This clonotype has a count of ten or more. V gene TRBV20-1 combines with J gene TRBJ1-2, with a tentative D call TRBD1 (6 bases). Trimming removed 3 bases at V and 8 bases at J, with 16 bases between. CDR3 length: 13 amino acids. Germline values: CDR1 DFQATT, CDR2 SNEGSKA (reference sequence). This CDR3 is CSASFYRAGGYTF. The CDR3 bases are TGCAGTGCTAGCTTCTACAGGGCCGGGGGCTACACCTTC.

To note about this clonotype: Compared with germline, one end of the junction differs, possibly owing to a read error. The V and J genes are TRBV2 and TRBJ1-1; no clear D gene. The CDR3 consists of 11 residues. Germline V gives CDR1 SNHLY, CDR2 FYNNEI. CDR3 DNA sequence: TGTGCCAGCAGGGTGTACACTGATGCTTTCTTT. Protein: CASRVYTDAFF.

In this sample, this clonotype turned up a few times. The chain recombines TRBV25-1 with TRBJ1-1; 12 bases are shared with TRBD1. V was clipped by 1 base and J by 5 bases; unmatched bases: 11. The CDR3 contains 18 residues. CDR1 and CDR2 (germline): MGHDK, SYGVNS. For the CDR3, the DNA is TGTGCCAGCAGTGAATTCCCCGGGACAGGGGGCAAGGGGACTGAAGCTTTCTTT. Protein: CASSEFPGTGGKGTEAFF. The full variable domain, completed using reference TRBV25-1 and TRBJ1-1, is EADIYQTPRYLVIGTGKKITLECSQTMGHDKMYWYQQDPGMELHLIHYSYGVNSTEKGDLSSESTVSRIRTEHFPLTLESARPSHTSQYLCASSEFPGTGGKGTEAFFGQGTRLTVV.

This clonotype was seen more than once but under ten times. The chain links TRBV20-1 to TRBJ2-2, with 11 bases fitting TRBD2. From germline, CDR1 is DFQATT and CDR2 SNEGSKA (reference sequence). The CDR3 loop spans 15 amino acids. V shed 3 bases and J 3 bases; nucleotides not matched to a gene: 3. Here the CDR3 reads CSARTTSGDTGELFF. The CDR3 region has the DNA TGCAGTGCTAGGACGACTAGCGGGGACACCGGGGAGCTGTTTTTT.

V gene TRBV7-2 combines with J gene TRBJ2-7; 9 bases line up with TRBD2. Germline loops: CDR1 SGHTA, CDR2 FQGNSA. Trimming at V came to 5 bases and at J to 6 bases, leaving 11 bases not matched to a gene. The CDR3 length is 15 residues. In nucleotides, the CDR3 is TGTGCCAGCAGCCGAGTAGCGGGAGCCGCGGGCGAGCAGTACTTC. Residues: CASSRVAGAAGEQYF.

This clonotype was seen repeatedly, ten times or more. V and J are TRBV20-1 and TRBJ1-1; D is undetermined. Germline values: CDR1 DFQATT, CDR2 SNEGSKA (reference sequence). Between the trimmed V and J ends, which lost 7 bases and 4 bases, there was a span of 19 bases. The CDR3 contains 14 residues. The CDR3 region is CSVRGLGMGTEAFF. CDR3 nucleotide sequence: TGCAGTGTAAGAGGGCTGGGCATGGGCACTGAAGCTTTCTTT.

This clonotype was seen many times. This sequence joins TRBV5-1 and TRBJ1-2; D not certain. Germline CDR1 SGHRS, CDR2 YFSETQ. V was trimmed by 2 bases and J by 5 bases, leaving 16 bases between them. The CDR3 contains 15 residues. This CDR3 is CASSLTYDPAYGYTF. In nucleotides, the CDR3 is TGCGCCAGCAGCTTAACATACGACCCCGCGTATGGCTACACCTTC.

V and J are TRBV4-1 and TRBJ2-7; D may correspond to TRBD1 or TRBD2 (6 bases each). CDR1 MGHRA and CDR2 YSYEKL come from the germline V gene. The CDR3 contains 15 residues. V was cut by 4 bases and J by 3 bases, with 16 bases left in between. DNA of the CDR3: TGCGCCAGCAGCCCAGGGGTCGGGGGAGGCTACGAGCAGTACTTC. Its translation is CASSPGVGGGYEQYF.

This clonotype has ten or more counts. The chain carries TRBV27 and TRBJ1-1, with D possibly being TRBD1 (5 bases). The CDR3 consists of 15 residues. Germline values: CDR1 MNHEY, CDR2 SMNVEV (reference sequence). V lost 1 base and J 0 bases, leaving 9 bases between the germline ends. CDR3 loop: CASSLFGGMNTEAFF. CDR3 bases: TGTGCCAGCAGTTTATTTGGGGGGATGAACACTGAAGCTTTCTTT.

Only one count was recorded for this clonotype. Germline is not matched at one junction end, which may reflect a read error. The chain couples TRBV20-1 to TRBJ1-2; no reliable D call. Germline V gene lookup returns CDR1 DFQATT and CDR2 SNEGSKA (reference sequence). The CDR3 loop spans 9 amino acids. The CDR3 coding sequence is TGCACTGTTTGGGATGGTTACACCTTC. The encoded protein is CTVWDGYTF.

This clonotype was recorded many times. The chain recombines TRBV12-3 or TRBV12-4 with TRBJ2-1; 11 bases agree with TRBD2. J lost 9 bases, V lost 5 bases, and 6 bases had no gene match. The CDR3 loop spans 14 amino acids. CDR3: CASSRSGGAAEQFF. The CDR3 DNA reads TGTGCCAGCAGTCGTAGCGGGGGGGCGGCTGAGCAGTTCTTC.

In its sample, this clonotype was seen many times. The V call is TRBV6-1, the J call TRBJ1-5; 12 bases are shared with TRBD1. The V segment lost 0 bases and the J segment 7 bases; nucleotides outside the gene matches: 4. CDR1 is MNHNS, CDR2 SASEGT, per germline. The CDR3 is 16 amino acids. The CDR3 region has the DNA TGTGCCAGCAGTGAAGCCGGGACAGGGGGCGAGCAGCCCCAGCATTTT. Protein product: CASSEAGTGGEQPQHF.

This clonotype was counted many times. The CDR3 here is CASIQSHGELFF. The CDR3 nucleotides are TGTGCCAGCATCCAGTCCCACGGGGAGCTGTTTTTT. This rearrangement joins TRBV12-3 or TRBV12-4 to TRBJ2-2; D is undetermined. The CDR3 is 12 residues long. V dropped 7 bases and J dropped 7 bases, with 10 bases sitting between them.

This clonotype came up many times. The V call is TRBV29-1, the J call TRBJ1-1; possibly TRBD1 for D (6 bases). CDR3 length: 10 residues. Germline CDR1 and CDR2: SQVTM and ANQGSEA. V was pared by 2 bases and J by 12 bases, with 10 bases between. This chain's CDR3 is CSVESRGPFF. The DNA of the CDR3 is TGCAGCGTTGAATCCAGGGGTCCTTTCTTT.

The table lists this clonotype with a few counts. This chain uses TRBV28 with TRBJ2-7, with TRBD1 identical over 9 bases. V shed 5 bases and J 4 bases; nucleotides not matched to a gene: 6. Per germline, CDR1 MDHEN and CDR2 SYDVKM. The CDR3 runs 14 residues. The CDR3 region is CASSEDRGGYEQYF. For the CDR3, the DNA is TGTGCCAGCAGTGAGGACAGGGGCGGTTACGAGCAGTACTTC.

In this sample, this clonotype turned up many times. This chain joins TRBV20-1 and TRBJ1-2; TRBD1 agrees at 9 bases. CDR1 is DFQATT and CDR2 is SNEGSKA in the germline V gene (reference sequence). The CDR3 contains 12 residues. V shed 6 bases and J 5 bases; nucleotides not matched to a gene: 4. The CDR3 coding sequence is TGCAGTGCCAGGACAGGGGCTTATGGCTACACCTTC. It codes for CSARTGAYGYTF.

This clonotype was seen only a few times. The V call is TRBV10-3, the J call TRBJ2-7; 9 bases agree with TRBD1. In germline, CDR1 is ENHRY, CDR2 SYGVKD. The CDR3 loop spans 16 amino acids. V lost 5 bases to trimming and J lost 3 bases; unmatched junction nucleotides: 11. CDR3 bases: TGTGCCATCAGTCCCCACAATCTGGACAGGGGCTACGAGCAGTACTTC. This encodes CAISPHNLDRGYEQYF.

This clonotype was recorded many times. The rearrangement uses TRBV7-8 and TRBJ1-1; 9 bases are shared with TRBD1. Unmatched junction bases numbered 5, after V lost 5 bases and J lost 1 base. This CDR3 region has 15 residues. The germline gives CDR1 SGHVS, CDR2 FQNEAQ. CDR3 residues: CASSPRDRANTEAFF. The CDR3 DNA is TGTGCCAGCAGCCCAAGGGACAGGGCGAACACTGAAGCTTTCTTT.

This clonotype appeared a few times. The chain joins TRBV19 to TRBJ2-7; TRBD2 might be the D (5 bases). Deletions cut 8 bases from V and 0 bases from J, with 14 bases between. Germline assignment: CDR1 LNHDA and CDR2 SQIVND (reference sequence). This CDR3 region has 14 residues. The CDR3, as DNA: TGTGCCAGTGCGGGCACCGCGAGCTCCTACGAGCAGTACTTC. It yields the protein CASAGTASSYEQYF.

Worth noting for this clonotype: A much bigger clone sits one base away, suggesting this may be a read error. This chain connects TRBV5-1 to TRBJ2-7; 7 bases are a match to TRBD1. Germline V CDR1 and CDR2: SGHRS, YFSETQ. This CDR3 comprises 15 residues. Here the CDR3 reads CASSRQGQKKYEQCF. The CDR3, as DNA: TGCGCCAGCAGCCGACAGGGACAGAAGAAATACGAGCAGTGCTTC.

At least ten counts were recorded for this clonotype. The chain combines TRBV30 with TRBJ1-1; no clear D gene. Trimming left V 4 bases short and J 1 base short, with 10 bases between. Germline CDR1 reads GTSNPN; CDR2 reads SVGIG (reference sequence). This CDR3 comprises 13 residues. The CDR3 bases are TGTGCCTGGAAAGGTGGCGGGAACACTGAAGCTTTCTTT. Its protein is CAWKGGGNTEAFF. The variable domain in full, with the rest retrieved from reference TRBV30 and TRBJ1-1, is SQTIHQWPATLVQPVGSPLSLECTVEGTSNPNLYWYRQAAGRGLQLLFYSVGIGQISSEVPQNLSASRPQDRQFILSSKKLLLSDSGFYLCAWKGGGNTEAFFGQGTRLTVV.

This clonotype came up a few times. This chain uses TRBV7-3 with TRBJ1-1; 9 bases are a match to TRBD1. V was pared by 5 bases and J by 1 base, with 11 bases of the junction left unmatched. The CDR3 is 17 amino acids. Germline V gene sequence: CDR1 SGHTA, CDR2 FQGTGA. The CDR3 region is CASSKQGATGGNTEAFF. The CDR3 DNA is TGTGCCAGCAGCAAACAGGGGGCCACCGGTGGGAACACTGAAGCTTTCTTT.

The V call is TRBV6-2 or TRBV6-3, the J call TRBJ1-5; tentative D call: TRBD1 (6 bases). The CDR3 has 15 residues. The germline V and J ends were trimmed by 2 bases and 7 bases, with 15 bases remaining between them. CDR1 MNHEY and CDR2 SVGEGT come from the germline V gene. For the CDR3, the DNA is TGTGCCAGCAGTTACGGGGGGGGCAATGCCCAGCCCCAGCATTTT. Translation: CASSYGGGNAQPQHF.

Many counts were recorded for this clonotype. In nucleotides, the CDR3 is TGTGCCAGCAGTTCCCCCCGGGGAGACACCGGGGAGCTGTTTTTT. This encodes CASSSPRGDTGELFF. This sequence joins TRBV12-3 or TRBV12-4 and TRBJ2-2, with D perhaps matching TRBD2 (5 bases). The CDR3 has 15 amino acids. The V end was cut by 4 bases, the J end by 3 bases, with 12 bases between.

This clonotype showed up many times. V usage is TRBV12-5 and J usage is TRBJ1-1; TRBD1 aligns across 11 bases. The CDR3 length is 15 residues. Germline lookup yields CDR1 LGHNT and CDR2 FRNRAP. J was trimmed by 5 bases and V by 1 base; bases with no gene match: 3. Here the CDR3 DNA reads TGTGCTAGTGGTTTGGGGACAGGGGGCAGGACTGAAGCTTTCTTT. It codes for CASGLGTGGRTEAFF. Together with reference TRBV12-5 and TRBJ1-1, the CDR3 gives the full variable domain: DARVTQTPRHKVTEMGQEVTMRCQPILGHNTVFWYRQTMMQGLELLAYFRNRAPLDDSGMPKDRFSAEMPDATLATLKIQPSEPRDSAVYFCASGLGTGGRTEAFFGQGTRLTVV.

This clonotype was counted many times. The chain is built from TRBV6-5 and TRBJ2-7; maybe TRBD1 (6 bases). V was cut by 0 bases and J by 4 bases, with 16 bases left in between. CDR1 is MNHEY, CDR2 SVGAGI, per germline. This CDR3 has 16 residues. CDR3 coding DNA: TGTGCCAGCAGTTACTCAACAGGGAGCCTCACGTACGAGCAGTACTTC. Amino acids: CASSYSTGSLTYEQYF.

This clonotype has at least ten counts. The chain carries TRBV6-5 and TRBJ1-5; 11 bases match TRBD1. After removal of 8 bases from V and 4 bases from J, the junction contained 7 bases not matched to a gene. Germline V CDR1 and CDR2: MNHEY, SVGAGI. The CDR3 totals 15 residues. The CDR3 reads CASGYRDRGNQPQHF. The CDR3 DNA reads as TGTGCCAGCGGCTACCGGGACAGGGGGAATCAGCCCCAGCATTTT.